Following are 13 T cell receptor beta chains from one sample sequenced in a study of shared clonotypes between healthy human individuals. Repertoires were generated with immunoSEQ multiplex PCR, while TCRdb's copy carries only in-frame clones and drops some. The table shows approximately 2,200,000 clones, with 93% occurring only once. The naive CD8 population came from CD45RO-negative cells selected for CCR7, without terminally differentiated effector memory CD45RA+ cells. Sequenced material: naive CD8+ T cells from PBMCs. Receptors originate from a young man in good health. Some clones in this sample may be carry-over from other donors' samples.

This chain uses TRBV6-1 with TRBJ2-2; D is unresolved. Germline CDR1 MNHNS, CDR2 SASEGT. V lost 7 bases and J lost 0, with 9 bases in between. The CDR3 is 14 amino acids. CDR3 residues: CASIRAANTGELFF. The CDR3 coding sequence is TGTGCCAGCATTCGGGCAGCGAACACCGGGGAGCTGTTTTTT.

The genes are TRBV29-1 and TRBJ1-1; no reliable D call. The CDR3 extends over 15 amino acids. The germline V and J ends were trimmed by 3 bases and 0 bases, with 14 bases remaining between them. Germline V gene lookup returns CDR1 SQVTM and CDR2 ANQGSEA. The CDR3 region is CSVDSWVEMNTEAFF. In DNA, the CDR3 is TGCAGCGTTGATAGCTGGGTCGAGATGAACACTGAAGCTTTCTTT.

The count of this clone is one. Other DNA sequences in this sample translate to the same CDR3. The chain carries TRBV28 and TRBJ2-3, with 10 nucleotides matching TRBD2. In germline, CDR1 is MDHEN, CDR2 SYDVKM. The CDR3 is 15 amino acids. Trimming removed 2 bases from V and 2 bases from J; junction bases left unmatched: 1. The DNA of the CDR3 is TGTGCCAGCAGTTTACTAGCGGGAGACACAGATACGCAGTATTTT. Its translation is CASSLLAGDTDTQYF.

On this clone itself: Other DNA variants within this sample encode the same CDR3. V gene TRBV7-6 combines with J gene TRBJ2-7; D is undetermined. Germline V gene sequence: CDR1 SGHVS, CDR2 FNYEAQ. V lost 5 bases and J 2 bases, leaving 7 bases between the germline ends. The CDR3 totals 12 residues. For the CDR3, the DNA is TGTGCCAGCAGCCTTCCCCCCTACGAGCAGTACTTC. This sequence encodes CASSLPPYEQYF.

This clone came up once. The J gene is TRBJ2-7, the V gene TRBV27, with 9 nucleotides matching TRBD2. Looked up from germline, CDR1 is MNHEY and CDR2 is SMNVEV (reference sequence). Trimming at V came to 3 bases and at J to 6 bases, leaving 15 bases not matched to a gene. This CDR3 has 17 residues. The CDR3 reads CASSLARGSGRMFEQYF. The CDR3 nucleotides read TGTGCCAGCAGTTTGGCGCGGGGAAGCGGGAGGATGTTCGAGCAGTACTTC.

The V gene is TRBV2, the J gene TRBJ1-6, with 7 bases lining up with TRBD1. Germline CDR1 is SNHLY and CDR2 is FYNNEI. The CDR3 runs to 15 residues. Trimming took 5 bases from V and 5 from J; bases not matched to a gene: 6. In nucleotides, the CDR3 is TGTGCCAGCAGTCTTTCAGGGGGAGATAATTCACCCCTCCACTTT. Translated: CASSLSGGDNSPLHF.

The count of this clone is one. This chain links TRBV27 with TRBJ2-3; tentatively, D is TRBD1 (5 bases). V was trimmed by 4 bases and J by 3 bases, leaving 17 bases between them. Germline V gene data show CDR1 as MNHEY and CDR2 as SMNVEV (reference sequence). CDR3 length: 16 residues. The CDR3 sequence: CASSYMLGVGTDTQYF. The CDR3, as DNA: TGTGCCAGCAGTTATATGTTAGGGGTAGGGACAGATACGCAGTATTTT.

In DNA form, the CDR3 reads TGTGCCAGCAGCTATTCAGGGTCACACTACGAGCAGTACTTC. Protein: CASSYSGSHYEQYF. This chain joins TRBV5-5 and TRBJ2-7; D might be TRBD1 (5 bases). This CDR3 contains 14 residues. Trimming shortened V by 3 bases and J by 3 bases, and 13 bases separated the two germline ends. CDR1 and CDR2 (germline): SGHKS, YYEKEE (reference sequence).

This rearrangement joins TRBV27 to TRBJ1-5, with a possible D match to TRBD1 (5 bases). Germline V lookup: CDR1 MNHEY, CDR2 SMNVEV (reference sequence). V shed 8 bases and J shed 4 bases, with 15 bases lying between them. This CDR3 has 14 residues. CDR3 sequence reads: CASSRMGGNQPQHF. In DNA form, the CDR3 reads TGTGCCAGCTCACGGATGGGGGGAAATCAGCCCCAGCATTTT.

V is TRBV11-2 and J is TRBJ2-3; 12 nucleotides line up with TRBD2. V was pared by 3 bases and J by 1 base, with 8 bases of the junction left unmatched. The CDR3 contains 18 residues. Per germline, CDR1 SGHAT and CDR2 FQNNGV. CDR3 DNA: TGTGCCAGCAGCTTTTACCTAGCGGGAGGGAGGGGCACAGATACGCAGTATTTT. Translating gives CASSFYLAGGRGTDTQYF.

V gene TRBV10-1 combines with J gene TRBJ2-7; no clear D gene. The CDR3 runs 10 residues. CDR1 is WNHNN, CDR2 SYGVQD, per germline (reference sequence). V was trimmed by 3 bases and J by 7 bases, leaving 4 bases between them. For the CDR3, the DNA is TGCGCCAGCAGTGAAGGAGAGCAGTACTTC. Protein: CASSEGEQYF.

Note on this clone: Other nucleotide sequences from this sample produce the same CDR3. The genes are TRBV27 and TRBJ1-1, with TRBD1 as a possible D gene (5 bases). The CDR3 is 13 amino acids. Germline CDR1 MNHEY, CDR2 SMNVEV (reference sequence). V was shortened by 2 bases and J by 1 base, with 5 bases between the two germline ends. The DNA of the CDR3 is TGTGCCAGCAGTTTAAGGGGGAACACTGAAGCTTTCTTT. Translation gives CASSLRGNTEAFF.

This clone was counted once. This chain connects TRBV11-1 to TRBJ2-7; TRBD2 matches 9 bases. V trimming: 4 bases; J trimming: 4 bases; junction bases outside the gene matches: 11. This CDR3 spans 16 amino acids. Germline-derived CDR1 and CDR2 are SGHAT and FQDESV (reference sequence). CDR3 loop: CASSSGGLAGVYEQYF. The CDR3 DNA reads TGTGCCAGCAGCTCCGGAGGGTTAGCGGGAGTTTACGAGCAGTACTTC.